Listed below are T cell receptor beta chains from one sample, sequenced in a study of cytomegalovirus exposure and HLA in healthy donors. Using immunoSEQ multiplex PCR, the repertoire was profiled, and TCRdb retains in-frame clones only, with some absent. The table has 130,000 or so clones, 70% to 85% seen once; the top ten hold less than 2%. What was sequenced was PBMCs. All receptors come from a woman aged 35 to 49 in good health and CMV-seronegative. The CDR3 runs from the conserved cysteine through the conserved F or W. Each record gives: J gene, V gene, clone size, D gene, CDR3 protein, CDR3 DNA. The D gene is left open where the match is weak. The listing skips clone size in some rows; elsewhere it reads once, few, many or a size class.

J gene: TRBJ1-5
V gene: TRBV11-2
clone size: NA
D gene: NA
CDR3 protein: CASSPHPRGNQPQHF
CDR3 DNA: TGTGCCAGCAGCCCGCACCCGAGGGGCAATCAGCCCCAGCATTTT

J gene: TRBJ1-5
V gene: TRBV28
clone size: NA
D gene: NA
CDR3 protein: CASSSLSNQPQHF
CDR3 DNA: TGTGCCAGCAGTTCCCTTAGCAATCAGCCCCAGCATTTT

J gene: TRBJ2-7
V gene: TRBV18
clone size: NA
D gene: NA
CDR3 protein: CASSPRAVQGEAEQYF
CDR3 DNA: TGTGCCAGCTCACCACGGGCTGTTCAGGGTGAGGCCGAGCAGTACTTC

J gene: TRBJ2-1
V gene: TRBV14
clone size: NA
D gene: TRBD2
CDR3 protein: CASSQDRTSGYNEQFF
CDR3 DNA: TGTGCCAGCAGCCAAGATCGGACTAGCGGATACAATGAGCAGTTCTTC

J gene: TRBJ2-1
V gene: TRBV4-3
clone size: few
D gene: TRBD2
CDR3 protein: CASSQVGREVVGNEQFF
CDR3 DNA: TGCGCCAGCAGCCAAGTCGGGCGGGAGGTTGTTGGCAATGAGCAGTTCTTC

J gene: TRBJ2-1
V gene: TRBV10-3
clone size: NA
D gene: TRBD2
CDR3 protein: CAIMLIAGDQNEQFF
CDR3 DNA: TGTGCCATCATGCTAATAGCGGGAGACCAGAATGAGCAGTTCTTC

J gene: TRBJ2-5
V gene: TRBV5-5
clone size: NA
D gene: TRBD1
CDR3 protein: CASSQGAEETQYF
CDR3 DNA: TGTGCCAGCAGTCAGGGGGCAGAAGAGACCCAGTACTTC

J gene: TRBJ2-6
V gene: TRBV6-1
clone size: NA
D gene: NA
CDR3 protein: CASSEAGRAGANVLTF
CDR3 DNA: TGTGCCAGCAGTGAAGCGGGCAGGGCTGGGGCCAACGTCCTGACTTTC

J gene: TRBJ1-1
V gene: TRBV7-3
clone size: few
D gene: TRBD1
CDR3 protein: CASSFRGQNTEAFF
CDR3 DNA: TGTGCCAGCAGCTTTAGGGGGCAGAACACTGAAGCTTTCTTT

J gene: TRBJ2-5
V gene: TRBV7-2
clone size: NA
D gene: NA
CDR3 protein: CASSPATSRETQYF
CDR3 DNA: TGTGCCAGCAGCCCGGCGACTAGTAGGGAGACCCAGTACTTC

J gene: TRBJ2-5
V gene: TRBV9
clone size: NA
D gene: TRBD2
CDR3 protein: CASSVALAGLQETQYF
CDR3 DNA: TGTGCCAGCAGCGTAGCCCTAGCGGGACTCCAAGAGACCCAGTACTTC

J gene: TRBJ2-2
V gene: TRBV27
clone size: NA
D gene: NA
CDR3 protein: CASSGTATGELFF
CDR3 DNA: TGTGCCAGCAGTGGGACTGCAACCGGGGAGCTGTTTTTT

J gene: TRBJ1-1
V gene: TRBV5-4
clone size: NA
D gene: NA
CDR3 protein: CASSTTAGGGQNTEAFF
CDR3 DNA: TGTGCCAGCAGCACTACAGCGGGGGGGGGACAAAACACTGAAGCTTTCTTT

J gene: TRBJ2-5
V gene: TRBV15
clone size: once
D gene: NA
CDR3 protein: CATSGHLEETQYF
CDR3 DNA: TGTGCCACCAGCGGACACTTAGAGGAGACCCAGTACTTC

J gene: TRBJ2-7
V gene: TRBV18
clone size: once
D gene: NA
CDR3 protein: CASSARGYEQYF
CDR3 DNA: TGTGCCAGCTCAGCCAGAGGCTACGAGCAGTACTTC

J gene: TRBJ1-4
V gene: TRBV11-2
clone size: NA
D gene: NA
CDR3 protein: CASSLQGFANEKLFF
CDR3 DNA: TGTGCCAGCAGCCTCCAGGGATTTGCTAATGAAAAACTGTTTTTT

J gene: TRBJ2-7
V gene: TRBV18
clone size: NA
D gene: TRBD1
CDR3 protein: CASSPTGVGAYEQYF
CDR3 DNA: TGTGCCAGCTCACCCACAGGGGTCGGAGCCTACGAGCAGTACTTC

J gene: TRBJ2-7
V gene: TRBV6-6
clone size: few
D gene: NA
CDR3 protein: CASSVQASYEQYF
CDR3 DNA: TGTGCCAGCAGTGTCCAGGCATCCTACGAGCAGTACTTC

J gene: TRBJ2-2
V gene: TRBV7-9
clone size: NA
D gene: NA
CDR3 protein: CASSFGQYTGELFF
CDR3 DNA: TGTGCCAGCAGCTTTGGACAGTACACCGGGGAGCTGTTTTTT

J gene: TRBJ2-1
V gene: TRBV5-4
clone size: NA
D gene: TRBD2
CDR3 protein: CASSRTSGRVNEQFF
CDR3 DNA: TGTGCCAGCAGCCGGACTAGCGGGAGGGTCAATGAGCAGTTCTTC

J gene: TRBJ2-5
V gene: TRBV28
clone size: once
D gene: NA
CDR3 protein: CASTSMVRPGETQYF
CDR3 DNA: TGTGCCAGCACCTCTATGGTACGGCCAGGGGAGACCCAGTACTTC

J gene: TRBJ2-1
V gene: TRBV27
clone size: NA
D gene: NA
CDR3 protein: CASRSITISSYNEQFF
CDR3 DNA: TGTGCCAGCAGGTCCATTACGATTAGCTCCTACAATGAGCAGTTCTTC